The 21 T cell receptor beta chains in this list originate from one sample, sequenced in a study of blood T cells in healthy people across ages. Alongside a J-beta primer mix, a sample-barcoded 5' primer served in a second PCR lasting about 6 to 12 cycles. TCRdb used MiXCR to reprocess the 5' RACE reads, holding one entry per CDR3 protein. The table includes about 1.5 million distinct CDR3 sequences, around 39% detected once. Source material: blood. Receptor source: a woman aged 18 to 35 in good health.

This clonotype was picked up a small number of times. The chain couples TRBV3-1 to TRBJ2-1; 10 nucleotides match TRBD2. This CDR3 contains 16 residues. Trimming took 3 bases from V and 4 from J; bases not matched to a gene: 6. Looked up from germline, CDR1 is LGHDT and CDR2 is YNNKEL (reference sequence). CDR3: CASSHEAGGPYNEQFF. CDR3 nucleotide sequence: TGTGCCAGCAGCCATGAAGCGGGAGGGCCTTACAATGAGCAGTTCTTC.

In regard to this clonotype: The junction departs from germline at one end; a sequencing error may be responsible. This chain uses TRBV20-1 with TRBJ2-7; perhaps TRBD1 as D (7 bases). Germline lookup yields CDR1 DFQATT and CDR2 SNEGSKA (reference sequence). This CDR3 spans 13 amino acids. The chain's CDR3 is CSAPGGGTYGQYF. The CDR3 nucleotides read TGCAGTGCTCCAGGGGGAGGCACCTACGGGCAGTACTTC.

This clonotype has only a few counts. The chain joins TRBV6-1 to TRBJ1-5; D gene ambiguous. V lost 0 bases, J lost 0 bases, and 15 bases lay in between. The germline gives CDR1 MNHNS, CDR2 SASEGT. This CDR3 has 18 residues. CDR3 loop: CASSEANGTPNSNQPQHF. CDR3 bases: TGTGCCAGCAGTGAAGCAAACGGAACCCCAAATAGCAATCAGCCCCAGCATTTT.

V usage is TRBV6-5 and J usage is TRBJ2-1; 7 positions agree with TRBD1. Germline V gene data show CDR1 as MNHEY and CDR2 as SVGAGI. V trimming: 5 bases; J trimming: 10 bases; junction bases outside the gene matches: 8. The CDR3 is 13 amino acids. The CDR3 DNA follows: TGTGCCAGCAGTGCAGGGGGAGACTACGAGCAGTTCTTC. It translates to CASSAGGDYEQFF.

Only a few counts were recorded for this clonotype. The chain combines TRBV2 with TRBJ1-1; a weak D match, TRBD1 (5 bases). Germline-derived CDR1 and CDR2 are SNHLY and FYNNEI. V lost 8 bases and J 11 bases, leaving 15 bases between the germline ends. The CDR3 contains 11 residues. The CDR3 sequence: CASAQGAGAFF. The DNA of the CDR3 is TGTGCCAGCGCCCAGGGCGCAGGCGCTTTCTTT.

The genes are TRBV5-6 and TRBJ2-1; either TRBD1 or TRBD2 may fit D (5 bases each). This CDR3 has 16 residues. V was clipped by 3 bases and J by 7 bases, with 20 bases between them. Germline-derived CDR1 and CDR2 are SGHDT and YYEEEE. The CDR3 nucleotides are TGTGCCAGCAGCTCCGGGACCCTTAACTACCTGAATGAGCAGTTCTTC. Its protein is CASSSGTLNYLNEQFF. The whole variable domain, filled in from reference TRBV5-6 and TRBJ2-1, reads DAGVTQSPTHLIKTRGQQVTLRCSPKSGHDTVSWYQQALGQGPQFIFQYYEEEERQRGNFPDRFSGHQFPNYSSELNVNALLLGDSALYLCASSSGTLNYLNEQFFGPGTRLTVL.

V is TRBV6-6 and J is TRBJ2-6; TRBD2 is a possible D gene (6 bases). CDR1 and CDR2 (germline): MNHNY, SVGAGI (reference sequence). V dropped 2 bases and J dropped 0 bases, with 8 bases sitting between them. This CDR3 has 16 residues. The CDR3 region is CASSYVGSSGANVLTF. In DNA form, the CDR3 reads TGTGCCAGCAGTTACGTCGGGAGCTCTGGGGCCAACGTCCTGACTTTC.

This clonotype was counted between two and nine times. The chain combines TRBV20-1 with TRBJ2-3; 7 nucleotides match TRBD2. Germline V CDR1 and CDR2: DFQATT, SNEGSKA (reference sequence). The CDR3 length is 14 residues. CDR3 amino acids: CSAQRETSTDTQYF. The CDR3, as DNA: TGCAGCGCCCAGCGGGAAACAAGCACAGATACGCAGTATTTT.

Only a few counts were recorded for this clonotype. The chain employs TRBV20-1 and TRBJ2-5, with D unclear. The CDR3 consists of 11 residues. CDR1 DFQATT and CDR2 SNEGSKA come from the germline V gene (reference sequence). V gave up 5 bases and J gave up 5 bases, with 9 bases separating them. CDR3 amino acids: CSAPNSETQYF. The CDR3 DNA reads as TGCAGTGCTCCTAACTCGGAGACCCAGTACTTC.

A few counts support this clonotype. The V call is TRBV4-1, the J call TRBJ1-2, with 7 bases that match TRBD1. V was pared by 2 bases and J by 5 bases, with 14 bases of the junction left unmatched. The length of the CDR3 is 17 residues. Germline lookup yields CDR1 MGHRA and CDR2 YSYEKL. The CDR3 DNA is TGCGCCAGCAGCCAACCCGGCACAGGGGCCCCTTTTTATGGCTACACCTTC. Residues: CASSQPGTGAPFYGYTF.

The V call is TRBV12-3 or TRBV12-4, the J call TRBJ1-2; 8 nucleotides line up with TRBD1. The CDR3 is 13 amino acids. The trim removed 6 bases at V and 8 bases at J, leaving 8 bases unmatched. The CDR3 DNA is TGTGCCAGCAGACGGACAGGGTTGTACGGCTACACCTTC. It codes for CASRRTGLYGYTF.

The chain is built from TRBV20-1 and TRBJ1-3; D gene unclear. CDR1 is DFQATT and CDR2 is SNEGSKA in the germline V gene (reference sequence). This CDR3 has 15 residues. Trimming took 6 bases from V and 2 from J, leaving 17 bases between them. In nucleotides, the CDR3 is TGCAGTGCCCGAGGTGCAGGTCTCCCTGGAAACACCATATATTTT. This translates into CSARGAGLPGNTIYF.

In its sample, this clonotype was seen a few times. V is TRBV15 and J is TRBJ2-1; D ambiguous. Trimming pared 3 bases from V and 6 bases from J, leaving 9 bases between. The CDR3 runs to 13 residues. Germline CDR1 LNHNV, CDR2 YYDKDF (reference sequence). This CDR3 is CATSSALSNEQFF. The CDR3 DNA reads TGTGCCACCAGCAGCGCTTTATCCAATGAGCAGTTCTTC.

The rearrangement joins TRBV6-1 to TRBJ1-6; 11 bases agree with TRBD1. Germline V gives CDR1 MNHNS, CDR2 SASEGT. V gave up 7 bases and J gave up 0 bases; unmatched junction bases: 8. This CDR3 spans 18 amino acids. The CDR3 region is CASKVGQGASSYNSPLHF. The CDR3 region has the DNA TGTGCCAGCAAAGTCGGACAGGGGGCTAGCTCCTATAATTCACCCCTCCACTTT.

The rearrangement joins TRBV7-9 to TRBJ1-2; D is undetermined. Trimming shortened V by 0 bases and J by 6 bases, and 8 bases separated the two germline ends. Germline lookup yields CDR1 SEHNR and CDR2 FQNEAQ (reference sequence). The CDR3 is 13 amino acids. Written as DNA, the CDR3 is TGTGCCAGCAGCTTAGCAGGGAAGGATGGCTACACCTTC. Its translation is CASSLAGKDGYTF. Based on the CDR3 plus reference TRBV7-9 and TRBJ1-2, the full variable domain is DTGVSQNPRHKITKRGQNVTFRCDPISEHNRLYWYRQTLGQGPEFLTYFQNEAQLEKSRLLSDRFSAERPKGSFSTLEIQRTEQGDSAMYLCASSLAGKDGYTFGSGTRLTVV.

V and J are TRBV4-2 and TRBJ2-2, with TRBD2 matching over 11 bases. CDR1 is LGHNA, CDR2 YNFKEQ, per germline. V shed 1 base and J 4 bases; nucleotides not matched to a gene: 11. The length of the CDR3 is 19 residues. This CDR3 is CASSQGRLAGGRFTGELFF. CDR3 coding DNA: TGTGCCAGCAGCCAAGGCCGTCTAGCGGGGGGCCGTTTCACCGGGGAGCTGTTTTTT.

This clonotype was counted between two and nine times. CDR3 sequence (DNA): TGTGCCAGCAGTTATAGGCGTCCAGGGGGCTCAATTCATGGCTACACCTTC. Amino acids: CASSYRRPGGSIHGYTF. This chain links TRBV6-6 with TRBJ1-2, with TRBD1 matching 8 bases. Germline CDR1 is MNHNY and CDR2 is SVGAGI (reference sequence). The CDR3 is 17 amino acids. V lost 3 bases to trimming and J lost 6 bases; unmatched junction nucleotides: 15.

The chain couples TRBV6-1 to TRBJ2-1; TRBD2 matches 8 bases. V lost 5 bases, J lost 6 bases, and 15 bases stayed unmatched. Germline CDR1 reads MNHNS; CDR2 reads SASEGT. CDR3 size: 17 residues. This CDR3 reads CASSLNPNTGTSNEQFF. The DNA of the CDR3 is TGTGCCAGCAGTCTCAATCCTAATACCGGGACTAGCAATGAGCAGTTCTTC.

The V call is TRBV20-1, the J call TRBJ2-7, with 8 bases aligning to TRBD1. The CDR3 is made up of 15 amino acids. Trimming took 5 bases from V and 4 from J; bases not matched to a gene: 13. Germline CDR1 is DFQATT and CDR2 is SNEGSKA (reference sequence). DNA for the CDR3: TGCAGTGCTTACCACACGGACAGGGATATGTACGAGCAGTACTTC. Residues: CSAYHTDRDMYEQYF.

The sample holds a few counts of this clonotype. The gene calls are TRBV20-1 and TRBJ2-3, with D possibly matching TRBD2 (6 bases). The CDR3 covers 14 residues. CDR1 is DFQATT and CDR2 is SNEGSKA in the germline V gene (reference sequence). Trimming removed 5 bases from V and 8 bases from J, with 20 bases in between. CDR3 loop: CSAPMWSDYSTQYF. CDR3 sequence (DNA): TGCAGTGCTCCCATGTGGTCGGACTATTCTACGCAGTATTTT.

The chain is built from TRBV18 and TRBJ2-7; 9 bases are a match to TRBD2. CDR1 and CDR2 from the germline V gene are KGHSH and LQKENI. CDR3 length equals 15 residues. V lost 4 bases, J lost 2 bases, and 6 bases stayed unmatched. CDR3 nucleotide sequence: TGTGCCAGCTCACTTATTCCTAGCGGGACCTACGAGCAGTACTTC. Encoded protein: CASSLIPSGTYEQYF.